A selection of T cell receptor beta chains follows, all from one sample in a study of early T cells in non-severe SARS-CoV-2 infection. TCRdb used MiXCR to reprocess the 5' RACE reads, holding one entry per CDR3 protein. The table includes some 71,000 distinct CDR3 sequences, about an eighth detected once. Sequencing used whole blood, obtained at baseline. Receptors originate from an adult who was a healthcare worker with PCR-confirmed SARS-CoV-2 infection or an uninfected control (not recorded which). The CDR3 runs from the conserved cysteine through the conserved F or W. Fields, in order: J gene, clone size, D gene, V gene, CDR3 DNA, CDR3 protein. The D gene is left open where the match is weak. Clone size is shown for a subset of rows, as once, few, many or a class of expanded clone.

J gene: TRBJ2-2
clone size: many
D gene: TRBD1
V gene: TRBV10-3
CDR3 DNA: TGTGCCATCACCACGACAGGGGCGAACACCGGGGAGCTGTTTTTT
CDR3 protein: CAITTTGANTGELFF

J gene: TRBJ2-3
clone size: NA
D gene: NA
V gene: TRBV7-9
CDR3 DNA: TGTGCCAGCAGCTCGGGAGTGAGCACAGATACGCAGTATTTT
CDR3 protein: CASSSGVSTDTQYF

J gene: TRBJ2-2
clone size: NA
D gene: NA
V gene: TRBV7-2
CDR3 DNA: TGTGCCAGCAGCTTAGCCGGGACAAGGAACACCGGGGAGCTGTTTTTT
CDR3 protein: CASSLAGTRNTGELFF

J gene: TRBJ1-2
clone size: few
D gene: NA
V gene: TRBV5-5
CDR3 DNA: TGTGCCAGCAGCTTGGGACAGCTCTATGGCTACACCTTC
CDR3 protein: CASSLGQLYGYTF

J gene: TRBJ2-1
clone size: NA
D gene: NA
V gene: TRBV6-6
CDR3 DNA: TGTGCCAGCAGTTACTCTCTTATAGCCCCCAAAAACAATGAGCAGTTCTTC
CDR3 protein: CASSYSLIAPKNNEQFF

J gene: TRBJ2-2
clone size: NA
D gene: TRBD1
V gene: TRBV5-1
CDR3 DNA: TGCGCCAGCAGCTGGACAGGGAAGAACACCGGGGAGCTGTTTTTT
CDR3 protein: CASSWTGKNTGELFF

J gene: TRBJ2-2
clone size: many
D gene: NA
V gene: TRBV7-6
CDR3 DNA: TGTGCCAGCAGCCTGGGACTGACGAACACCGGGGAGCTGTTTTTT
CDR3 protein: CASSLGLTNTGELFF

J gene: TRBJ1-2
clone size: many
D gene: NA
V gene: TRBV20-1
CDR3 DNA: TGCAGTGCTAGGCTGGACAGAACTAACTATGGCTACACCTTC
CDR3 protein: CSARLDRTNYGYTF

J gene: TRBJ1-5
clone size: NA
D gene: TRBD1
V gene: TRBV12-3/TRBV12-4
CDR3 DNA: TGTGCCAGCACCTCCGGGACAGGGGGGAGGCAGCCCCAGCATTTT
CDR3 protein: CASTSGTGGRQPQHF

J gene: TRBJ2-2
clone size: few
D gene: NA
V gene: TRBV20-1
CDR3 DNA: TGCAGTGCTAGAGTGAGGGAGAGTACCGGGGAGCTGTTTTTT
CDR3 protein: CSARVRESTGELFF

J gene: TRBJ2-7
clone size: few
D gene: TRBD1
V gene: TRBV20-1
CDR3 DNA: TGCAGTGCTGGCGGACAGGCCCCGCGGTACTTC
CDR3 protein: CSAGGQAPRYF

J gene: TRBJ2-1
clone size: NA
D gene: NA
V gene: TRBV5-1
CDR3 DNA: TGCGCCAGCAGGGCGGGGACGAGCTCCTACAATGAGCAGTTCTTC
CDR3 protein: CASRAGTSSYNEQFF

J gene: TRBJ2-2
clone size: many
D gene: NA
V gene: TRBV24-1
CDR3 DNA: TGTGCCACCAGTGATGACCGGGTTCGAGACACCGGGGAGCTGTTTTTT
CDR3 protein: CATSDDRVRDTGELFF

J gene: TRBJ1-1
clone size: NA
D gene: NA
V gene: TRBV29-1
CDR3 DNA: TGCAGCGCCGAGGAGGGGGGCGGCACTGAAGCTTTCTTT
CDR3 protein: CSAEEGGGTEAFF

J gene: TRBJ2-1
clone size: few
D gene: TRBD1
V gene: TRBV7-9
CDR3 DNA: TGTGCCAGCAGCTTAGCCCCAGGGGGCTCCTACAATGAGCAGTTCTTC
CDR3 protein: CASSLAPGGSYNEQFF

J gene: TRBJ2-6
clone size: many
D gene: TRBD1
V gene: TRBV4-3
CDR3 DNA: TGCGCCAGCAGCCAAGCGGGACAGTCTGGGGCCAACGTCCTGACTTTC
CDR3 protein: CASSQAGQSGANVLTF

J gene: TRBJ2-4
clone size: NA
D gene: NA
V gene: TRBV6-6
CDR3 DNA: TGTGCCAGCACCGAGAACGTCAGGGGATCGGGGATTCAGTACTTC
CDR3 protein: CASTENVRGSGIQYF

J gene: TRBJ2-1
clone size: NA
D gene: TRBD2
V gene: TRBV7-7
CDR3 DNA: TGTGCCAGCAGTCCGGCAAGCGGGGGGCAAGGAGAGCAGTTCTTC
CDR3 protein: CASSPASGGQGEQFF

J gene: TRBJ2-6
clone size: NA
D gene: NA
V gene: TRBV19
CDR3 DNA: TGTGCCAGTAATAGAAATGGGGCCAACGTCCTGACTTTC
CDR3 protein: CASNRNGANVLTF

J gene: TRBJ2-5
clone size: few
D gene: NA
V gene: TRBV13
CDR3 DNA: TGTGCCAGCAGCTTAAGACTAGTGGGGGAACTAGAGACCCAGTACTTC
CDR3 protein: CASSLRLVGELETQYF

J gene: TRBJ2-2
clone size: NA
D gene: NA
V gene: TRBV7-2
CDR3 DNA: TGTGCCAGCAGCTTAGCGTCGGGCACAACGAACACCGGGGAGCTGTTTTTT
CDR3 protein: CASSLASGTTNTGELFF

J gene: TRBJ1-2
clone size: many
D gene: NA
V gene: TRBV19
CDR3 DNA: TGTGCCAGTAGTGCGTGGGACACCTATGGCTACACCTTC
CDR3 protein: CASSAWDTYGYTF

J gene: TRBJ1-2
clone size: many
D gene: NA
V gene: TRBV18
CDR3 DNA: TGTGCCAGCTCACCCACCCCGCAGATGGGCAGCTATGGCTACACCTTC
CDR3 protein: CASSPTPQMGSYGYTF

J gene: TRBJ2-3
clone size: many
D gene: TRBD1
V gene: TRBV11-2
CDR3 DNA: TGCGCCACGCTATGGGACAGGGGGCCTTTAGATACGCAGTATTTT
CDR3 protein: CATLWDRGPLDTQYF

J gene: TRBJ2-7
clone size: NA
D gene: TRBD1
V gene: TRBV4-3
CDR3 DNA: TGCGCCAGCAGCCAAGATCGGAAGGGGGCGCCGTACGAGCAGTACTTC
CDR3 protein: CASSQDRKGAPYEQYF

J gene: TRBJ1-5
clone size: few
D gene: TRBD1
V gene: TRBV6-6
CDR3 DNA: TGTTCCAGCAGTTACTCAGGGGGCACGGGCAATCAGCCCCAGCATTTT
CDR3 protein: CSSSYSGGTGNQPQHF

J gene: TRBJ2-5
clone size: NA
D gene: NA
V gene: TRBV7-2
CDR3 DNA: TGTGCCAGCAGCCGGGCTTGGATGGGCGGTGAGACCCAGTACTTC
CDR3 protein: CASSRAWMGGETQYF

J gene: TRBJ2-1
clone size: few
D gene: NA
V gene: TRBV6-2/TRBV6-3
CDR3 DNA: TGTGCCAGCAGTGCCCCCGGGACTTTTCTAAATGAGCAGTTCTTC
CDR3 protein: CASSAPGTFLNEQFF

J gene: TRBJ2-7
clone size: NA
D gene: TRBD2
V gene: TRBV30
CDR3 DNA: TGTGCCTGGAGTGCGCGAAAGGGACTAGCGGGATCCGTCGGGCAGTACTTC
CDR3 protein: CAWSARKGLAGSVGQYF

J gene: TRBJ1-1
clone size: many
D gene: NA
V gene: TRBV20-1
CDR3 DNA: TGCAGTGTGGAAGAACAGGGAAGAGGAGCTTTCTTT
CDR3 protein: CSVEEQGRGAFF

J gene: TRBJ2-5
clone size: many
D gene: TRBD1
V gene: TRBV11-2
CDR3 DNA: TGTGCCAGCAGCCTCCGGGACAGGGGCCCAGAGACCCAGTACTTC
CDR3 protein: CASSLRDRGPETQYF

J gene: TRBJ2-7
clone size: NA
D gene: NA
V gene: TRBV24-1
CDR3 DNA: TGTGCCACCAGTGATCCTCGGGGGTCCTACGAGCAGTACTTC
CDR3 protein: CATSDPRGSYEQYF

J gene: TRBJ2-7
clone size: few
D gene: TRBD2
V gene: TRBV20-1
CDR3 DNA: TGCAGTGCTAGAAGGAGCGGGGGTTCCTACGAGCAGTACTTC
CDR3 protein: CSARRSGGSYEQYF

J gene: TRBJ2-5
clone size: few
D gene: TRBD2
V gene: TRBV29-1
CDR3 DNA: TGCAGCGTGAGACTAGCGGACCAAGAGACCCAGTACTTC
CDR3 protein: CSVRLADQETQYF

J gene: TRBJ2-1
clone size: many
D gene: NA
V gene: TRBV7-9
CDR3 DNA: TGTGCCAGCAAGAGAGGGGCAGGGGCCTACAATGAGCAGTTCTTC
CDR3 protein: CASKRGAGAYNEQFF

J gene: TRBJ1-1
clone size: NA
D gene: NA
V gene: TRBV5-1
CDR3 DNA: TGCGCCAGCAGCTTCGTGGGGATCACTGAAGCTTTCTTT
CDR3 protein: CASSFVGITEAFF

J gene: TRBJ2-1
clone size: few
D gene: NA
V gene: TRBV28
CDR3 DNA: TGTGCCAGCAGCCTGGATGAGCAGTTCTTC
CDR3 protein: CASSLDEQFF

J gene: TRBJ2-7
clone size: NA
D gene: TRBD1
V gene: TRBV23-1
CDR3 DNA: TGCGCCAGCGGCCACGACAGGGGATACGAGCAGTACTTC
CDR3 protein: CASGHDRGYEQYF

J gene: TRBJ1-3
clone size: NA
D gene: NA
V gene: TRBV7-6
CDR3 DNA: TGTGCCAGCAGCTTAGACATCAGGTCATCCGGAAACACCATATATTTT
CDR3 protein: CASSLDIRSSGNTIYF

J gene: TRBJ2-7
clone size: few
D gene: NA
V gene: TRBV11-2
CDR3 DNA: TGTGCCAGCAGCCCAGCGAAAGGTTCAGGCCCGTACGAGCAGTACTTC
CDR3 protein: CASSPAKGSGPYEQYF

J gene: TRBJ1-3
clone size: few
D gene: NA
V gene: TRBV18
CDR3 DNA: TGTGCCAGCTCGTTCCGACCGGGCTCTGGAAACACCATATATTTT
CDR3 protein: CASSFRPGSGNTIYF

J gene: TRBJ1-1
clone size: few
D gene: NA
V gene: TRBV6-2/TRBV6-3
CDR3 DNA: TGTGCCAGCAGTCAGAGGACTGAAGCTTTCTTT
CDR3 protein: CASSQRTEAFF

J gene: TRBJ2-7
clone size: NA
D gene: TRBD1
V gene: TRBV24-1
CDR3 DNA: TGTGCCACCAGTGATCCTCCCTGGACAGGGGCCTTAATCTACGAGCAGTACTTC
CDR3 protein: CATSDPPWTGALIYEQYF

J gene: TRBJ2-1
clone size: few
D gene: TRBD2
V gene: TRBV4-1
CDR3 DNA: TGCGCCAGCAGCCCACCACCAGGGACTAGCGGGGTTTACAATGAGCAGTTCTTC
CDR3 protein: CASSPPPGTSGVYNEQFF

J gene: TRBJ2-1
clone size: many
D gene: NA
V gene: TRBV12-3/TRBV12-4
CDR3 DNA: TGTGCCAGCAGTTTATATAATGAGCAGTTCTTC
CDR3 protein: CASSLYNEQFF

J gene: TRBJ2-2
clone size: few
D gene: TRBD1
V gene: TRBV6-6
CDR3 DNA: TGTGCCAGCAGCCGGACAGGGGTCACCGGGGAGCTGTTTTTT
CDR3 protein: CASSRTGVTGELFF

J gene: TRBJ1-2
clone size: few
D gene: NA
V gene: TRBV11-2
CDR3 DNA: TGTGCCAGCAGCTTAGTTGGTGTCTCCAGCTACACCTTC
CDR3 protein: CASSLVGVSSYTF

J gene: TRBJ2-1
clone size: few
D gene: NA
V gene: TRBV7-9
CDR3 DNA: TGTGCCAGCAGCTTTGGAACACTCGTCAATGAGCAGTTCTTC
CDR3 protein: CASSFGTLVNEQFF